The T cell receptor (beta chain) under discussion was sequenced for a study of shared clonotypes between healthy human individuals. Study in general: Each donor had three CD4 naive, three CD4 memory, two CD8 naive and one CD8 memory plate. Study observations and caveats: Non-shared clonotypes had lower generation probabilities than those shared by all four donors.

Germline V gene data show CDR1 as SGHDN and CDR2 as FVKESK. The CDR3 consists of 13 residues. Trimming took 3 bases from V and 6 from J, leaving 10 bases between them. Assay used: immunoSEQ multiplex PCR; TCRdb lists only in-frame clones, some missing. The sample has under 2,000,000 clones, roughly 94% seen once. The naive CD8 subset, CD45RO-negative cells positively selected for CCR7, excluded terminally differentiated effector memory CD45RA+ cells. Donors included only healthy HIV-negative adults lacking recent acute infections or vaccinations. The donor cohort consisted entirely of Caucasian adults residing in Nashville, Tennessee. As for this clone: Its cognate antigen is unknown.

The sample consisted of naive CD8+ T cells sorted from blood. This TCR derives from a man aged 18 to 29 in good health. The rearrangement joins TRBV14 to TRBJ2-3; no clear D. DNA of the CDR3: TGTGCCAGCAGCCAGGTGGGCGGTGATACGCAGTATTTT. It translates to CASSQVGGDTQYF. Complete variable domain (other parts from reference TRBV14 and TRBJ2-3): EAGVTQFPSHSVIEKGQTVTLRCDPISGHDNLYWYRRVMGKEIKFLLHFVKESKQDESGMPNNRFLAERTGGTYSTLKVQPAELEDSGVYFCASSQVGGDTQYFGPGTRLTVL.